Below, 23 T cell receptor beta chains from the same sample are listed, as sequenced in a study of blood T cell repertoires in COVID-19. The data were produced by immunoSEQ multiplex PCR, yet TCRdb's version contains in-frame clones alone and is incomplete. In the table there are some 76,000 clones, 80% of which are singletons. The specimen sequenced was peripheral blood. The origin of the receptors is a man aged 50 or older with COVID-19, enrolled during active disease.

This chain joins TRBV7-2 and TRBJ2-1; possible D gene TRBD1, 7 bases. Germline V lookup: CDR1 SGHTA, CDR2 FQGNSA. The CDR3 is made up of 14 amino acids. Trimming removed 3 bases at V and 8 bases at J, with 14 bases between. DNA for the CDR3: TGTGCCAGCAGCTTCAGGGGGGCTGGGGATGAGCAGTTCTTC. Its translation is CASSFRGAGDEQFF.

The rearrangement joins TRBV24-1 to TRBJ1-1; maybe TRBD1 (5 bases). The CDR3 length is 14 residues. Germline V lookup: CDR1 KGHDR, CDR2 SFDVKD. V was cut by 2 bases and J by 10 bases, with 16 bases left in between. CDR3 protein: CATSDSDLRGSAFF. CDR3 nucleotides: TGTGCCACCAGTGATTCCGATCTAAGGGGTTCAGCTTTCTTT.

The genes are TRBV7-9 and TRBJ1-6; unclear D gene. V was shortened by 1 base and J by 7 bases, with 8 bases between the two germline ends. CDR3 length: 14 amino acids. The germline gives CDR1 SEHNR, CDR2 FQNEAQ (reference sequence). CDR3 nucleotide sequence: TGTGCCAGCAGCTTAGTAGGGAGAAATTCACCCCTCCACTTT. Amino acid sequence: CASSLVGRNSPLHF.

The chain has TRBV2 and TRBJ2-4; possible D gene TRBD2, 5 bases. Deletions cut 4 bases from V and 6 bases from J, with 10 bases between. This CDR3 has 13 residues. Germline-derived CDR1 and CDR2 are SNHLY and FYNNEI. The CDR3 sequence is CASSARERNIQYF. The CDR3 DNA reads TGTGCCAGCAGTGCGAGGGAACGAAACATTCAGTACTTC.

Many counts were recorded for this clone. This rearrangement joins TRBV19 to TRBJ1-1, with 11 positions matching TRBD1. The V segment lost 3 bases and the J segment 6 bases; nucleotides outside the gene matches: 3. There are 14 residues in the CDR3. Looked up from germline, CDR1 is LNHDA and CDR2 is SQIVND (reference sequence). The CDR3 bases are TGTGCCAGTAGTATCGGGACAGGGGGGGCTGAAGCTTTCTTT. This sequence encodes CASSIGTGGAEAFF.

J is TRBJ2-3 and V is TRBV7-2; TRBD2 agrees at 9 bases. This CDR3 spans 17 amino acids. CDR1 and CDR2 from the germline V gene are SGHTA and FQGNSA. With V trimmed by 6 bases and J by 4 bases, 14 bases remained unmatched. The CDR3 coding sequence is TGTGCCAGCAGACCCGGGTCCATAGCGGGAGATGCAGATACGCAGTATTTT. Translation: CASRPGSIAGDADTQYF.

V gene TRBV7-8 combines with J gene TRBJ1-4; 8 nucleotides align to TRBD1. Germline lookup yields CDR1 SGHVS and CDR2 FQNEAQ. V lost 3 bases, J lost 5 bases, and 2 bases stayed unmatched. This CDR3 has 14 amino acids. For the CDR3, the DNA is TGTGCCAGCAGCTTCTCAGGGGGCAATGAAAAACTGTTTTTT. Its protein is CASSFSGGNEKLFF.

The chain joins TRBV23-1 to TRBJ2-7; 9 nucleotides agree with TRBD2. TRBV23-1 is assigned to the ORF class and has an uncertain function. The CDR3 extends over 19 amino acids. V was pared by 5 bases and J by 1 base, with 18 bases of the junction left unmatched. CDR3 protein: CASSGRQLPTSGFSYEQYF. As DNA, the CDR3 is TGCGCCAGCAGTGGGAGACAGCTCCCGACTAGCGGATTTTCCTACGAGCAGTACTTC.

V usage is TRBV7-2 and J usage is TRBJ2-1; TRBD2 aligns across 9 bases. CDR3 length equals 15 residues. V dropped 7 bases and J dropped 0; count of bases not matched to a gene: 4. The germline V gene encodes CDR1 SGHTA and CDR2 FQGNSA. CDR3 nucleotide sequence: TGTGCCAGCAAGCTAGCGGGGAGCTCCTACAATGAGCAGTTCTTC. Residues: CASKLAGSSYNEQFF.

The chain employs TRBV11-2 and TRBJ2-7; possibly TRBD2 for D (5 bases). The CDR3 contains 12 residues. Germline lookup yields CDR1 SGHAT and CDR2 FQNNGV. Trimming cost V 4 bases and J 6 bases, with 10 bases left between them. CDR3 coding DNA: TGTGCCAGCAGCTCGAGCGGCTTCGAGCAGTACTTC. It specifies CASSSSGFEQYF.

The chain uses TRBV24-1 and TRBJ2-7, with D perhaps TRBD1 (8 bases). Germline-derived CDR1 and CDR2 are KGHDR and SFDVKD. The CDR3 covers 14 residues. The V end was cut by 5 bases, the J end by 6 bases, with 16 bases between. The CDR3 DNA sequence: TGTGCCACCAGTGGGACAGGGAGGGCCCCCGAGCAGTACTTC. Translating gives CATSGTGRAPEQYF.

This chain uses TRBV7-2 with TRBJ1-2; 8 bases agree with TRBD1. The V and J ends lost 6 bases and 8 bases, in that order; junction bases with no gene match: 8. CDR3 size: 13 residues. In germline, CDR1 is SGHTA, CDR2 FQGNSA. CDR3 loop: CASSPGQGWGYTF. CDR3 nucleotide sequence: TGTGCCAGCAGTCCTGGACAGGGTTGGGGCTACACCTTC.

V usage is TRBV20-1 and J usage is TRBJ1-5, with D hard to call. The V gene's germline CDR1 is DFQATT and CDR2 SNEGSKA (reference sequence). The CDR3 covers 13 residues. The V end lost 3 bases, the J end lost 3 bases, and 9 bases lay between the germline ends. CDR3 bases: TGCAGTGCTAGTGGGCAGGCCAATCAGCCCCAGCATTTT. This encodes CSASGQANQPQHF.

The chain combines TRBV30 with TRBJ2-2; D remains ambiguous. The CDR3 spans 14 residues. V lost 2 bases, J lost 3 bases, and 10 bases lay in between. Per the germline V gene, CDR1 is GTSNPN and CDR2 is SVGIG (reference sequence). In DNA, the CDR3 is TGTGCCTGGAGTCCCCCACATGACACCGGGGAGCTGTTTTTT. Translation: CAWSPPHDTGELFF.

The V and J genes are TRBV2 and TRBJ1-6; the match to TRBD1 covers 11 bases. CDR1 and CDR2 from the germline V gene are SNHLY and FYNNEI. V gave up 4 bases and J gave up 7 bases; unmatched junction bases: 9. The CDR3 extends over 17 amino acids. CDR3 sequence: CASSGWDRGFGNSPLHF. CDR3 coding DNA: TGTGCCAGCAGTGGATGGGACAGGGGGTTTGGGAATTCACCCCTCCACTTT.

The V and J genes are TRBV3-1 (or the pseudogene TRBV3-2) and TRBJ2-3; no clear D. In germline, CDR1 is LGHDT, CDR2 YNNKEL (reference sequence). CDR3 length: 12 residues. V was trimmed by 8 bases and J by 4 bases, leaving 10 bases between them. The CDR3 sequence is CASASAPDTQYF. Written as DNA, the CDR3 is TGTGCCAGCGCCAGTGCCCCAGATACGCAGTATTTT.

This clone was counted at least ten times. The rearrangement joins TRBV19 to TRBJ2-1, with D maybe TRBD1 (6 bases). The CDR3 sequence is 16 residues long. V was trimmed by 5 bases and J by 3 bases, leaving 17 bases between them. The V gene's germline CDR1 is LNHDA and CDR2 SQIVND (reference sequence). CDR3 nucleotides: TGTGCCAGTAGTTCAAAGCGGCAGGGGTTCTACAATGAGCAGTTCTTC. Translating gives CASSSKRQGFYNEQFF.

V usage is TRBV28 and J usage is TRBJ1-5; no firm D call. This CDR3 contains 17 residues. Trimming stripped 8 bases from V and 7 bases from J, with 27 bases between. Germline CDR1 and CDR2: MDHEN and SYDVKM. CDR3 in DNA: TGTGCCAGCGGTCCCTCGGCGGGCCGCTTCAAGGGACAGCCCCAGCATTTT. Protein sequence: CASGPSAGRFKGQPQHF.

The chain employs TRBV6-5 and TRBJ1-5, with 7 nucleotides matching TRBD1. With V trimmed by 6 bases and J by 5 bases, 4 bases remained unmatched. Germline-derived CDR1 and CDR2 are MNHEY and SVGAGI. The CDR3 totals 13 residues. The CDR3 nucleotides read TGTGCCAGCAGCAGACAGGGTCATCAGCCCCAGCATTTT. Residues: CASSRQGHQPQHF.

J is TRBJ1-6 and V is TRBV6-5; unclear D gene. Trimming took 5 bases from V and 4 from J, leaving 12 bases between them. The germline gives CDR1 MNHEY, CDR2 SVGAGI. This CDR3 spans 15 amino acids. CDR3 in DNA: TGTGCCAGCAGTCGGGGATTAGGGTATAATTCACCCCTCCACTTT. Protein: CASSRGLGYNSPLHF.

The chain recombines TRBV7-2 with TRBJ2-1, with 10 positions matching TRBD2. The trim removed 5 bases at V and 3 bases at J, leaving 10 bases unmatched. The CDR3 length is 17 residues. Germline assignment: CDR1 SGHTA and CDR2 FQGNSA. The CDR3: CASSQPYSGRFYNEQFF. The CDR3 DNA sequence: TGTGCCAGCAGCCAACCCTATAGCGGGAGGTTCTACAATGAGCAGTTCTTC.

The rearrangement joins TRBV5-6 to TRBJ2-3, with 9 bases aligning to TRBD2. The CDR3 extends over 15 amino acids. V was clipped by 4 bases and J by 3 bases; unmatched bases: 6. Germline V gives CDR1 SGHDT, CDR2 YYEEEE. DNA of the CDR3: TGTGCCAGCAGCGTGAGTAGCGGGAGTACAGATACGCAGTATTTT. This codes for CASSVSSGSTDTQYF.

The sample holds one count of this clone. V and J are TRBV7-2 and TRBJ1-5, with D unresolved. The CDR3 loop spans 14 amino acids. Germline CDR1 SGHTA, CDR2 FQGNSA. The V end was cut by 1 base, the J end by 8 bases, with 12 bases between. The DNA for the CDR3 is TGTGCCAGCAGCTTAGACCGGGTATGGGAGCCCCAGCATTTT. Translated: CASSLDRVWEPQHF.